The 14 T cell receptor beta chains reported below all come from one sample, sequenced in a study of cytomegalovirus exposure and HLA in healthy donors. Primers: 60 Vbeta forward and 13 Jbeta reverse. Generated by immunoSEQ multiplex PCR, the TCRdb table keeps only in-frame clones and is missing some. The sample includes about 150,000 clones, about 75% seen only once; the top ten take roughly 4%. Input material: PBMCs. The receptors shown here come from a man aged 55 to 70 in good health and CMV-seronegative.

The chain carries TRBV5-4 and TRBJ2-3, with 7 bases aligning to TRBD2. V lost 3 bases and J lost 0; bases outside the gene matches: 7. Germline CDR1 SGHNT, CDR2 YYREEE (reference sequence). CDR3 length: 16 residues. CDR3 DNA: TGTGCCAGCAGCTGGGGGGGAGGTGACAGCACAGATACGCAGTATTTT. It encodes CASSWGGGDSTDTQYF.

The gene calls are TRBV28 and TRBJ1-3; 7 bases align to TRBD1. The J segment lost 3 bases and the V segment lost 6 bases, leaving 8 bases of the junction unmatched. This CDR3 is 15 amino acids long. CDR1 and CDR2 (germline): MDHEN, SYDVKM. The CDR3 region is CASRAYDRVGNTIYF. The CDR3 nucleotides are TGTGCCAGCAGGGCCTACGACAGGGTTGGAAACACCATATATTTT.

Of note for this clone: Distinct nucleotide sequences in the sample also encode this CDR3. The chain links TRBV19 to TRBJ1-2, with TRBD1 matching over 9 bases. J lost 5 bases, V lost 3 bases, and 1 base had no gene match. This CDR3 comprises 13 residues. Germline V gene data show CDR1 as LNHDA and CDR2 as SQIVND (reference sequence). This CDR3 reads CASSIGQGYGYTF. In DNA, the CDR3 is TGTGCCAGTAGTATCGGACAGGGGTATGGCTACACCTTC. The full variable domain, its missing parts supplied by reference TRBV19 and TRBJ1-2, is DGGITQSPKYLFRKEGQNVTLSCEQNLNHDAMYWYRQDPGQGLRLIYYSQIVNDFQKGDIAEGYSVSREKKESFPLTVTSAQKNPTAFYLCASSIGQGYGYTFGSGTRLTVV.

The gene calls are TRBV7-7 and TRBJ2-7; TRBD1 agrees at 9 bases. This CDR3 region has 11 residues. Germline CDR1 is SSHAT and CDR2 is FNYEAQ (reference sequence). CDR3 sequence reads: CAAGQGDEQYF. The CDR3 nucleotides read TGTGCTGCGGGACAGGGAGACGAGCAGTACTTC.

This chain joins TRBV6-1 and TRBJ2-6; D not certain. V was shortened by 1 base and J by 4 bases, with 11 bases between the two germline ends. CDR1 MNHNS and CDR2 SASEGT come from the germline V gene. This CDR3 spans 16 amino acids. The CDR3 region is CASSEGWARGANVLTF. For the CDR3, the DNA is TGTGCCAGCAGTGAAGGTTGGGCGCGCGGGGCCAACGTCCTGACTTTC.

This sequence joins TRBV7-8 and TRBJ1-1; D is perhaps TRBD1 (5 bases). Germline V gives CDR1 SGHVS, CDR2 FQNEAQ. The V and J ends lost 1 base and 1 base respectively, with 10 bases between them. There are 15 residues in the CDR3. The CDR3 nucleotides read TGTGCCAGCAGCTTAGTACAGGCAAGGAACACTGAAGCTTTCTTT. Its translation: CASSLVQARNTEAFF.

The chain has TRBV14 and TRBJ2-4, with a weak D call TRBD2 (6 bases). Germline lookup yields CDR1 SGHDN and CDR2 FVKESK. The V and J ends lost 2 bases and 8 bases respectively, with 10 bases between them. This CDR3 is built from 13 residues. The CDR3 nucleotides read TGTGCCAGCAGCCAAACGGGAGTATACATTCAGTACTTC. This gives the protein CASSQTGVYIQYF.

The chain carries TRBV4-1 and TRBJ1-1; no firm D call. This CDR3 has 15 amino acids. V dropped 1 base and J dropped 1 base, with 10 bases sitting between them. The germline V gene encodes CDR1 MGHRA and CDR2 YSYEKL. The CDR3 region is CASSQVGQKNTEAFF. CDR3 in DNA: TGCGCCAGCAGCCAAGTTGGTCAGAAGAACACTGAAGCTTTCTTT.

In its sample, this clone was seen a few times. This chain connects TRBV2 to TRBJ2-1, with D unclear. V lost 10 bases, J lost 2 bases, and 18 bases lay in between. CDR1 is SNHLY and CDR2 is FYNNEI in the germline V gene. This CDR3 is 15 amino acids long. In DNA form, the CDR3 reads TGTGCCACCCGGGTACGAGGTATTCCCTACAATGAGCAGTTCTTC. The encoded protein is CATRVRGIPYNEQFF.

V is TRBV18 and J is TRBJ2-4; 9 bases agree with TRBD1. CDR1 and CDR2 from the germline V gene are KGHSH and LQKENI. This CDR3 is 14 amino acids long. The V segment lost 6 bases and the J segment 7 bases; nucleotides outside the gene matches: 7. The CDR3 sequence is CASSPRTGANIQYF. The CDR3 DNA reads TGTGCCAGCTCCCCTAGGACAGGGGCGAACATTCAGTACTTC.

V gene TRBV7-2 combines with J gene TRBJ2-7, with D maybe TRBD1 (8 bases). The CDR3 totals 17 residues. V dropped 7 bases and J dropped 4 bases, with 26 bases sitting between them. Germline loops: CDR1 SGHTA, CDR2 FQGNSA. The CDR3 protein is CASTITGGVAGAYEQYF. CDR3 coding DNA: TGTGCCAGCACCATTACAGGGGGGGTGGCAGGGGCTTACGAGCAGTACTTC.

The chain combines TRBV5-1 with TRBJ2-1; D may be TRBD2 (5 bases). Germline assignment: CDR1 SGHRS and CDR2 YFSETQ. Trimming stripped 1 base from V and 3 bases from J, with 11 bases between. CDR3 length: 15 residues. CDR3 loop: CASSLNVGDYNEQFF. CDR3 bases: TGCGCCAGCAGCTTGAACGTGGGAGACTACAATGAGCAGTTCTTC.

The rearrangement uses TRBV9 and TRBJ2-1; D not resolved. The CDR3 totals 12 residues. The V gene's germline CDR1 is SGDLS and CDR2 YYNGEE. Trimming shortened V by 3 bases and J by 3 bases, and 4 bases separated the two germline ends. The CDR3 sequence: CASSGLYNEQFF. The CDR3 bases are TGTGCCAGCAGCGGGCTCTACAATGAGCAGTTCTTC.

CDR3 nucleotides: TGTGCCAGCAGACCCACTAGCGGGAGGGAGGGTCGCACAGATACGCAGTATTTT. This encodes CASRPTSGREGRTDTQYF. The chain joins TRBV11-2 to TRBJ2-3; TRBD2 aligns across 13 bases. The CDR3 is 18 amino acids. Germline CDR1 SGHAT, CDR2 FQNNGV. V lost 6 bases, J lost 1 base, and 10 bases stayed unmatched. Looking up the rest from reference TRBV11-2 and TRBJ2-3 gives the full variable domain: EAGVAQSPRYKIIEKRQSVAFWCNPISGHATLYWYQQILGQGPKLLIQFQNNGVVDDSQLPKDRFSAERLKGVDSTLKIQPAKLEDSAVYLCASRPTSGREGRTDTQYFGPGTRLTVL.